Below are 18 T cell receptor beta chains sequenced from a single sample in a study of CD8 T cells in ankylosing spondylitis. TCRdb re-derived calls from the 5' RACE reads in MiXCR, one entry per CDR3 protein. The sample yields around 210,000 distinct CDR3 sequences, roughly 8.2% seen once. Sequencing used blood, either unsorted or a sorted T cell fraction (not recorded which). These receptors originate from a female donor with ankylosing spondylitis or in good health (not recorded which).

This clonotype was seen at least ten times. The chain links TRBV5-1 to TRBJ2-7; 7 bases agree with TRBD2. Germline loops: CDR1 SGHRS, CDR2 YFSETQ. V lost 4 bases to trimming and J lost 2 bases; unmatched junction nucleotides: 9. This CDR3 is 15 amino acids long. CDR3 in DNA: TGCGCCAGCAGCCCCGGGGGGAGGCTCACCTACGAGCAGTACTTC. This sequence encodes CASSPGGRLTYEQYF.

This chain links TRBV30 with TRBJ1-2; 7 bases align to TRBD1. The CDR3 has 14 amino acids. Germline V CDR1 and CDR2: GTSNPN, SVGIG (reference sequence). V trimming: 0 bases; J trimming: 5 bases; junction bases outside the gene matches: 6. CDR3 sequence (DNA): TGTGCCTGGAGTGTAAACAGGGGTCGATATGGCTACACCTTC. This gives the protein CAWSVNRGRYGYTF. The whole variable domain, filled in from reference TRBV30 and TRBJ1-2, reads SQTIHQWPATLVQPVGSPLSLECTVEGTSNPNLYWYRQAAGRGLQLLFYSVGIGQISSEVPQNLSASRPQDRQFILSSKKLLLSDSGFYLCAWSVNRGRYGYTFGSGTRLTVV.

This clonotype was seen repeatedly, ten times or more. In DNA, the CDR3 is TGTGCCAGCAGACCTGGGACGGGGACAGGGGGCTTGTACGAGCAGTACTTC. It translates to CASRPGTGTGGLYEQYF. This chain connects TRBV12-3 or TRBV12-4 to TRBJ2-7, with TRBD1 matching 12 bases. With 6 bases clipped from V and 4 bases from J, the junction kept 13 bases outside the gene matches. This CDR3 is 17 amino acids long.

This clonotype has ten or more counts. CDR3 loop: CSAGLAGREQFF. CDR3 coding DNA: TGCAGTGCCGGACTAGCGGGTAGGGAGCAGTTCTTC. The chain joins TRBV20-1 to TRBJ2-1; 11 bases align to TRBD2. V was clipped by 6 bases and J by 10 bases; unmatched bases: 5. The CDR3 is 12 amino acids. The V gene's germline CDR1 is DFQATT and CDR2 SNEGSKA (reference sequence).

This clonotype was observed many times. The chain carries TRBV27 and TRBJ2-5; D gene uncertain. CDR1 and CDR2 from the germline V gene are MNHEY and SMNVEV (reference sequence). The CDR3 has 13 residues. V shed 5 bases and J shed 4 bases, with 11 bases lying between them. As DNA, the CDR3 is TGTGCCAGCAGTCGGGCCGGCGGAGAGACCCAGTACTTC. This translates into CASSRAGGETQYF.

This clonotype has at least ten counts. The chain is built from TRBV12-3 or TRBV12-4 and TRBJ2-5; 11 bases fit TRBD2. The CDR3 is 18 amino acids. After removal of 1 base from V and 2 bases from J, the junction contained 9 bases not matched to a gene. The CDR3 reads CASSLGIAGGRLQETQYF. CDR3 DNA: TGTGCCAGCAGTTTAGGGATAGCGGGAGGGCGGTTACAAGAGACCCAGTACTTC.

This clonotype showed up just a few times. The chain joins TRBV3-1 to TRBJ2-3, with 12 positions matching TRBD2. The CDR3 contains 19 residues. Looked up from germline, CDR1 is LGHDT and CDR2 is YNNKEL (reference sequence). V shed 8 bases and J 2 bases; nucleotides not matched to a gene: 17. CDR3: CASCSGLAGPLTYTDTQYF. The DNA of the CDR3 is TGTGCCAGCTGCTCTGGACTAGCGGGACCCCTAACTTACACAGATACGCAGTATTTT.

Many counts were recorded for this clonotype. This chain uses TRBV6-2 or TRBV6-3 with TRBJ2-2; D not certain. Germline lookup yields CDR1 MNHEY and CDR2 SVGEGT. The CDR3 totals 14 residues. The V and J ends lost 2 bases and 1 base respectively, with 5 bases between them. The CDR3 reads CASSYIENTGELFF. The CDR3 DNA is TGTGCCAGCAGTTACATTGAGAACACCGGGGAGCTGTTTTTT.

This clonotype was observed many times. The chain has TRBV7-8 and TRBJ1-5, with TRBD1 as a possible D gene (5 bases). Trimming cost V 0 bases and J 6 bases, with 9 bases left between them. There are 14 residues in the CDR3. Looked up from germline, CDR1 is SGHVS and CDR2 is FQNEAQ. DNA of the CDR3: TGTGCCAGCAGCTTAGCAGGGGCTGGTCAGCCCCAGCATTTT. It specifies CASSLAGAGQPQHF.

This clonotype appeared many times. The chain employs TRBV7-2 and TRBJ2-4, with D tentatively TRBD1 (6 bases). Germline V gene sequence: CDR1 SGHTA, CDR2 FQGNSA. This CDR3 comprises 16 residues. Trimming took 3 bases from V and 2 from J, leaving 14 bases between them. The CDR3 coding sequence is TGTGCCAGCAGCTTCTCCCGGGACAAGACCAAAAACATTCAGTACTTC. This encodes CASSFSRDKTKNIQYF.

This clonotype was picked up many times. The CDR3 spells CASSNNRVAYTQYF. The CDR3 nucleotides read TGTGCCAGCAGCAACAACAGGGTGGCCTATACGCAGTATTTT. This chain connects TRBV7-2 to TRBJ2-3; possible D gene TRBD1, 6 bases. With 5 bases removed from V and 7 bases from J, the gap between germline ends came to 16 bases. CDR3 length: 14 residues. The germline V gene encodes CDR1 SGHTA and CDR2 FQGNSA.

The chain is built from TRBV5-4 and TRBJ2-3; 8 nucleotides line up with TRBD2. The V segment lost 9 bases and the J segment 2 bases; nucleotides outside the gene matches: 8. The CDR3 has 14 amino acids. The V gene's germline CDR1 is SGHNT and CDR2 YYREEE (reference sequence). The CDR3 sequence is CATAGTRNTDTQYF. Written as DNA, the CDR3 is TGTGCCACCGCCGGGACTAGAAACACAGATACGCAGTATTTT.

This clonotype was seen ten or more times. Written as DNA, the CDR3 is TGTGCCAGCAGCCCTGATCTAGCGGGAGGAGGCTACGAGCAGTACTTC. Protein sequence: CASSPDLAGGGYEQYF. This chain connects TRBV3-1 to TRBJ2-7; 11 bases match TRBD2. The CDR3 extends over 16 amino acids. The germline V gene encodes CDR1 LGHDT and CDR2 YNNKEL (reference sequence). After removal of 4 bases from V and 3 bases from J, the junction contained 8 bases not matched to a gene.

This clonotype was found many times. CDR3 loop: CASIGGVHEQFF. Here the CDR3 DNA reads TGTGCCAGCATTGGAGGGGTCCATGAGCAGTTCTTC. J is TRBJ2-1 and V is TRBV25-1; TRBD2 might be the D (6 bases). The CDR3 runs to 12 residues. Germline CDR1 and CDR2: MGHDK and SYGVNS. V lost 7 bases and J 8 bases, leaving 12 bases between the germline ends.

The table lists this clonotype with many counts. The chain is built from TRBV2 and TRBJ1-1; D possibly corresponds to TRBD1 (5 bases). The CDR3 sequence is 13 residues long. CDR1 and CDR2 (germline): SNHLY, FYNNEI. Trimming took off 2 bases at V and 6 bases at J, with 10 bases between the two ends. The CDR3 sequence: CASSEYRRAEAFF. The CDR3 coding sequence is TGTGCCAGCAGTGAATACAGGCGGGCTGAAGCTTTCTTT.

A word on this clonotype: A read error is possible here, since a much larger clone lies one base away. CDR3 nucleotide sequence: TGTGCCAGCAGCTTTGGACATACTATCACAGATACGCAGTATTTT. This translates into CASSFGHTITDTQYF. V is TRBV7-8 and J is TRBJ2-3, with D possibly TRBD1 on 5 matching bases. CDR1 SGHVS and CDR2 FQNEAQ come from the germline V gene. Trimming cost V 3 bases and J 2 bases, with 12 bases left between them. The CDR3 consists of 15 residues. Complete variable domain (other parts from reference TRBV7-8 and TRBJ2-3): GAGVSQSPRYKVAKRGQDVALRCDPISGHVSLFWYQQALGQGPEFLTYFQNEAQLDKSGLPSDRFFAERPEGSVSTLKIQRTQQEDSAVYLCASSFGHTITDTQYFGPGTRLTVL.

This clonotype was observed many times. The chain carries TRBV5-1 and TRBJ2-1, with D possibly TRBD2 on 6 matching bases. Germline values: CDR1 SGHRS, CDR2 YFSETQ. The CDR3 length is 15 residues. V lost 4 bases and J lost 6, with 17 bases in between. CDR3 nucleotides: TGCGCCAGCAGCCCGGGACTCCCGTCGGTCAATGAGCAGTTCTTC. It translates to CASSPGLPSVNEQFF.

This clonotype was recorded at least ten times. The V gene is TRBV10-3, the J gene TRBJ2-1; the match to TRBD2 covers 9 bases. Trimming at V came to 4 bases and at J to 0 bases, leaving 13 bases not matched to a gene. Germline-derived CDR1 and CDR2 are ENHRY and SYGVKD. This CDR3 spans 19 amino acids. DNA of the CDR3: TGTGCCATCAGTGGCTACGGACTAGCGATCACCTTCTCCTACAATGAGCAGTTCTTC. It codes for CAISGYGLAITFSYNEQFF.